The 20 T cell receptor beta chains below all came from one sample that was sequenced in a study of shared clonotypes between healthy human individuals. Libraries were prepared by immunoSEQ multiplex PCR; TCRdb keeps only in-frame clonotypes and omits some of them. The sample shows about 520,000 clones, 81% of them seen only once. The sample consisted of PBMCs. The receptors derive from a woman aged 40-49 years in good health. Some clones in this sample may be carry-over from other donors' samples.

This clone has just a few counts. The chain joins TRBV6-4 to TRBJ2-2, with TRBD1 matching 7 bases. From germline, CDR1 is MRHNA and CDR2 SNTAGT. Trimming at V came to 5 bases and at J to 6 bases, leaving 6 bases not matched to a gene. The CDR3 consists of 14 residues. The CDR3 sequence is CASSSTGDPGELFF. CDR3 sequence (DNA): TGTGCCAGCAGTTCAACAGGGGACCCCGGGGAGCTGTTTTTT.

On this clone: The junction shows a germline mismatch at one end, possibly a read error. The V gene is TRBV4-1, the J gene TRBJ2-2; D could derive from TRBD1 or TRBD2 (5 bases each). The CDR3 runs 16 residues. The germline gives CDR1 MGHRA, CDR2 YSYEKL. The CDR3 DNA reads TGTGCCAGCAACCCATTGGGGCAGGGAGACACCGGGGAGCTGTTTTTT. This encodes CASNPLGQGDTGELFF.

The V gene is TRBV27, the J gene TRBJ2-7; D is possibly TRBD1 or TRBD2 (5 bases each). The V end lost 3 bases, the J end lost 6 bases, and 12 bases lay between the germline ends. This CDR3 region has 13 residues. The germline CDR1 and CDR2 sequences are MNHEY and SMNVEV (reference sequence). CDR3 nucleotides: TGTGCCAGCAGTTTTCAGTTTGGGGGCGAGCAGTACTTC. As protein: CASSFQFGGEQYF.

CDR3 coding DNA: TGTGCCAGCAGCCAGGGGGGGCGAGAGACCCAGTACTTC. Translated, it gives CASSQGGRETQYF. This sequence joins TRBV7-3 and TRBJ2-5; D is possibly TRBD1 or TRBD2 (7 bases each). The CDR3 has 13 amino acids. In germline, CDR1 is SGHTA, CDR2 FQGTGA. Trimming pared 5 bases from V and 4 bases from J, leaving 11 bases between.

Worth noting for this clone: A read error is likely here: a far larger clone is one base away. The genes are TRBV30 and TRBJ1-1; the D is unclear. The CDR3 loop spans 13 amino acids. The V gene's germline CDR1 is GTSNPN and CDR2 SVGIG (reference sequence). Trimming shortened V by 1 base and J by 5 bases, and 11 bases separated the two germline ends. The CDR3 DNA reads TGTGCCTGGAGTGAGGTAGCGGAGACTGAAGCTTTCTTT. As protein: CAWSEVAETEAFF.

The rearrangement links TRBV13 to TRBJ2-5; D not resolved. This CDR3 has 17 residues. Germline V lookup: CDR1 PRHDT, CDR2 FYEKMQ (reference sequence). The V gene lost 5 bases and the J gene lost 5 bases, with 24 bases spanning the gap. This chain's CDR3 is CASSRSRRRWVQETQYF. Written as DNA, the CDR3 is TGTGCCAGCAGCCGAAGTAGAAGGAGATGGGTTCAGGAGACCCAGTACTTC.

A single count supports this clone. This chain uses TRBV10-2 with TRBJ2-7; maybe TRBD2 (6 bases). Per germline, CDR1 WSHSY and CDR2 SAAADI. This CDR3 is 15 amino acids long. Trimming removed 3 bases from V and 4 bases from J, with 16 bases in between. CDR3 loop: CASSEGLAPIYEQYF. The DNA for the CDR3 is TGCGCCAGCAGTGAAGGGCTAGCGCCGATTTACGAGCAGTACTTC.

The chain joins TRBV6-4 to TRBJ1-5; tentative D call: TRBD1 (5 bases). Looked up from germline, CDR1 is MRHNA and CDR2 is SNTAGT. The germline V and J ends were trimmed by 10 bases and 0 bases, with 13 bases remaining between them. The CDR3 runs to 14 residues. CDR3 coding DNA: TGTGCCACACCGGGACCGGCTAGCAATCAGCCCCAGCATTTT. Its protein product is CATPGPASNQPQHF.

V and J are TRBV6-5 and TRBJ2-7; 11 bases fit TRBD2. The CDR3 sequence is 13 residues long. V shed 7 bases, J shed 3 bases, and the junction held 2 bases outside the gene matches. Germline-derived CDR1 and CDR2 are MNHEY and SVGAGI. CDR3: CASTGTSGYEQYF. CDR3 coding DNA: TGTGCCAGCACCGGGACTAGCGGCTACGAGCAGTACTTC.

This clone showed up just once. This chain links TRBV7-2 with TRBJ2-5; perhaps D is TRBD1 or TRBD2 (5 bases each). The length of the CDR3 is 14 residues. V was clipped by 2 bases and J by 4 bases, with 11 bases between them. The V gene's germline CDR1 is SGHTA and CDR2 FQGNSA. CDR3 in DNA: TGTGCCAGCAGCTTATCGAGGGGACGAGAGACCCAGTACTTC. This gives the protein CASSLSRGRETQYF.

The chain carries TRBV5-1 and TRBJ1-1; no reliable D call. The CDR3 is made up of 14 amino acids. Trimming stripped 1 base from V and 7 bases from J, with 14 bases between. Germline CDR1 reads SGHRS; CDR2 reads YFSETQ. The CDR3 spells CASSLTEGISEAFF. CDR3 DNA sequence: TGCGCCAGCAGCTTGACGGAAGGTATCAGTGAAGCTTTCTTT.

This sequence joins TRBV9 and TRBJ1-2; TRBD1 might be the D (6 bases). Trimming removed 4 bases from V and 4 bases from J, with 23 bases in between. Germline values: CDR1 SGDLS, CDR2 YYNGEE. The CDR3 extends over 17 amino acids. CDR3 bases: TGTGCCAGCAGCCCCTCTCTGGGGGCAGAAAAGGTCTATGGCTACACCTTC. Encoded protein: CASSPSLGAEKVYGYTF.

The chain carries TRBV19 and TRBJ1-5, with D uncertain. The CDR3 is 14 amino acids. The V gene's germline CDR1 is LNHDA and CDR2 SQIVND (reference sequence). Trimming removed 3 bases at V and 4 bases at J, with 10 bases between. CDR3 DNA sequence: TGTGCCAGTAGTATGGGTCAGCTGAATCAGCCCCAGCATTTT. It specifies CASSMGQLNQPQHF.

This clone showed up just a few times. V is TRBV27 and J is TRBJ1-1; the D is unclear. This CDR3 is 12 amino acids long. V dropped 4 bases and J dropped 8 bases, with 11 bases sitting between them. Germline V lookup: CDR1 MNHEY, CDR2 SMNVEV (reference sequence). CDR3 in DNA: TGTGCCAGCAGTTCATGGTCCGGGGAAGCTTTCTTT. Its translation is CASSSWSGEAFF.

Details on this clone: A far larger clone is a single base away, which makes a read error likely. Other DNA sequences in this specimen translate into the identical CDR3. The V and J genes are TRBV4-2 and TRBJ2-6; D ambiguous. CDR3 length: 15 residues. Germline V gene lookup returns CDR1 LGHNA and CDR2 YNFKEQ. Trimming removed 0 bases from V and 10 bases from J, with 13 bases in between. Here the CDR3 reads CASSQDRLQSNVLTF. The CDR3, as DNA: TGTGCCAGCAGCCAAGACCGACTCCAATCAAACGTCCTGACTTTC.

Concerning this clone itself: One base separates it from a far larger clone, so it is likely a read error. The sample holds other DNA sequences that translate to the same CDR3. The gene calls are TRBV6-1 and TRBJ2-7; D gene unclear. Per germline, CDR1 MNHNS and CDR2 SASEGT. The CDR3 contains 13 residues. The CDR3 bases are TGTGTCTCAGCAGTGATAGGGCGCTACGAGCAGTACTTC. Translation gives CVSAVIGRYEQYF.

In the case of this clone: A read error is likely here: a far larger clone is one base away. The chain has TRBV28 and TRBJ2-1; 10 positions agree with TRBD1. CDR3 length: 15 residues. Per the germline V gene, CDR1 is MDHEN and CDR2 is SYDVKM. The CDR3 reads CTSRVPGQGYNEQFF. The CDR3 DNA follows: TGTACCAGCAGAGTACCGGGACAGGGGTACAATGAGCAGTTCTTC.

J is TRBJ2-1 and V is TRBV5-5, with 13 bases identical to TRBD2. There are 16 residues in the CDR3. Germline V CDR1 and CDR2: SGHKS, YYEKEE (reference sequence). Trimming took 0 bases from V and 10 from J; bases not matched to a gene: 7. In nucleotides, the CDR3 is TGTGCCAGCAGCTTGGATCGGACTAGCGGGAGACACGAGCAGTTCTTC. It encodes CASSLDRTSGRHEQFF.

CDR3 amino acids: CASSLGGTDEQYF. CDR3 in DNA: TGTGCCAGCAGCCTTGGGGGGACCGACGAGCAGTACTTC. The chain is built from TRBV28 and TRBJ2-7; possibly TRBD2 for D (6 bases). With 6 bases removed from V and 5 bases from J, the gap between germline ends came to 14 bases. The CDR3 loop spans 13 amino acids. CDR1 and CDR2 from the germline V gene are MDHEN and SYDVKM.

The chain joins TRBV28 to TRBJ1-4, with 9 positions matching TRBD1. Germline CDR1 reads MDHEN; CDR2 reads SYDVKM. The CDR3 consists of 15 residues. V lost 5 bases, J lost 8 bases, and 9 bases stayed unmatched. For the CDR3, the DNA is TGTGCCAGCAGTCTCTCGGGGACAGGGAGGGAAAAACTGTTTTTT. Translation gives CASSLSGTGREKLFF. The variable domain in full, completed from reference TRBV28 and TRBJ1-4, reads DVKVTQSSRYLVKRTGEKVFLECVQDMDHENMFWYRQDPGLGLRLIYFSYDVKMKEKGDIPEGYSVSREKKERFSLILESASTNQTSMYLCASSLSGTGREKLFFGSGTQLSVL.